Listed below are T cell receptor beta chains from one sample, sequenced in a study of T cell responses to AZD1222 COVID-19 vaccine. Some clones are missing from TCRdb's copy, which holds only in-frame ones; the method was immunoSEQ multiplex PCR. This table lists about 140,000 clones. Sequencing used peripheral blood. The receptors come from an adult in good health. Each CDR3 is given with its conserved first and last residue. D genes are given only for firm matches.

CDR3aa | d_gene | j_gene | v_gene
CASSLYGDTIMDTEAFF | . | TRBJ1-1 | TRBV5-6
CASSGAGMIQETQYF | TRBD2 | TRBJ2-5 | TRBV11-3
CAWSVGEGSPLHF | . | TRBJ1-6 | TRBV30
CASSIGGGGNQPQHF | . | TRBJ1-5 | TRBV19
CASSQGADTEAFF | TRBD1 | TRBJ1-1 | TRBV12-3/TRBV12-4
CASSQGDGQDSYNSPLHF | TRBD1 | TRBJ1-6 | TRBV4-1
CASSLKGYYGYTF | . | TRBJ1-2 | TRBV28
CASSLARAGGDYGYTF | TRBD1 | TRBJ1-2 | TRBV7-9
CASSRRLGGQDGYEQYF | TRBD1 | TRBJ2-7 | TRBV4-1
CASSKRGVLTAYGYTF | . | TRBJ1-2 | TRBV21-1
CASSLARTGGNSPLHF | TRBD1 | TRBJ1-6 | TRBV7-9
CASSLDPGGDGYTF | TRBD1 | TRBJ1-2 | TRBV7-2
CASSLTAWGYTF | . | TRBJ1-2 | TRBV28
CAWSVRGRGNQSQHF | . | TRBJ1-5 | TRBV30
CAWSVNGGQREKLFF | . | TRBJ1-4 | TRBV30
CASSQDRQSLGTRYTF | . | TRBJ1-2 | TRBV4-1
CASSLAWRETQYF | . | TRBJ2-5 | TRBV5-1
CASRITGGRYRGQYF | TRBD1 | TRBJ2-5 | TRBV28
CASSSITTVGTEAFF | . | TRBJ1-1 | TRBV5-1
CAWSASANYGYTF | . | TRBJ1-2 | TRBV30
CAISEIIQGGSSYNEQFF | . | TRBJ2-1 | TRBV10-3
CASSLRDSYEQYF | . | TRBJ2-7 | TRBV19
CASSTPLGQVLYQPQHF | TRBD1 | TRBJ1-5 | TRBV19
CSVGTDRGVEKLFF | TRBD1 | TRBJ1-4 | TRBV29-1
CASSQQIANYGYTF | . | TRBJ1-2 | TRBV4-1
CASEGIGRGHVNEQFF | . | TRBJ2-1 | TRBV27
CASSQDLASTPTDTQYF | . | TRBJ2-3 | TRBV4-3
CASSQDVGSSLFF | . | TRBJ1-4 | TRBV4-2
CAIGGGHPNQPQHF | . | TRBJ1-5 | TRBV6-4
CASSFPSSGGAKNIQYF | TRBD2 | TRBJ2-4 | TRBV13
CASSLGLGNSNQPQHF | . | TRBJ1-5 | TRBV4-1
CASRPIANYGYTF | . | TRBJ1-2 | TRBV5-6
CASSLAFAGNQPQHF | . | TRBJ1-5 | TRBV7-2
CASSLLLGEAFF | . | TRBJ1-1 | TRBV7-9
CASSLRPLDEQFF | . | TRBJ2-1 | TRBV5-1
CASSSTGEYGYTF | TRBD1 | TRBJ1-2 | TRBV6-5
CASSLAHNQPQHF | . | TRBJ1-5 | TRBV28
CASSSRPQENSPLHF | . | TRBJ1-6 | TRBV7-2
CASSMDRGLSTDTQYF | TRBD1 | TRBJ2-3 | TRBV19
CASSYGGVTEAFF | . | TRBJ1-1 | TRBV6-2/TRBV6-3
CSVDQGDYGYTF | . | TRBJ1-2 | TRBV29-1
CASSLWTSGVGYTF | . | TRBJ1-2 | TRBV28
CASSLEALAGSGELFF | TRBD2 | TRBJ2-2 | TRBV7-2
CASSSWEDRGSYEQYF | TRBD1 | TRBJ2-7 | TRBV28
CSANPMTEQFF | . | TRBJ2-1 | TRBV20-1
CASRKDARTEAFF | . | TRBJ1-1 | TRBV12-3/TRBV12-4
CSASEGIISPLHF | . | TRBJ1-6 | TRBV20-1
CASSSERGGVEQFF | TRBD2 | TRBJ2-1 | TRBV11-3
CASSLGYTSSSPLHF | . | TRBJ1-6 | TRBV11-2
CASSLMAGELFF | . | TRBJ2-2 | TRBV3-1/TRBV3-2
CASSYSRGDGELFF | . | TRBJ2-2 | TRBV6-2/TRBV6-3
CASEGGQAGERKHF | . | TRBJ1-5 | TRBV19
CASSIRDGAYEQYF | . | TRBJ2-7 | TRBV27
CASSFDRGRSTDTQYF | TRBD1 | TRBJ2-3 | TRBV9
CATSSGVSTDTQYF | . | TRBJ2-3 | TRBV15